This T cell receptor beta chain derives from a study of beta chain features in type 1 diabetes. Sequenced material consisted of expressed TCRB transcripts (all of the isolated RNA was reverse transcribed). Sequencing was performed with immunoSEQ multiplex PCR; in TCRdb, only in-frame clones are kept and a portion is missing. In the table there are fewer than 900,000 clones, 15% to 20% of which are singletons. General observations from the study: Cells carrying high TCR expression could end up over-represented when cDNA is sequenced.

There are 14 residues in the CDR3. The trim removed 1 base at V and 15 bases at J, leaving 7 bases unmatched. Germline V gene lookup returns CDR1 MDHEN and CDR2 SYDVKM. With respect to this clone: Its antigen is undetermined.

The sample comprised naive CD4+ T cells from blood. The rearrangement uses TRBV28 and TRBJ2-1; 12 bases map to TRBD2. This receptor was taken from a woman under 30 in good health. CDR3 nucleotide sequence: TGTGCCAGCAGTTTATTGACTAGCGGGAGCCTTCCGTTCTTC. This encodes CASSLLTSGSLPFF.